The entry that follows covers one TCR beta chain sequence. The data were obtained in a study of shared clonotypes between healthy human individuals. Sequenced by immunoSEQ multiplex PCR; TCRdb stores in-frame clones only, minus some. The top ten hold approximately 1.2% of the sample, which has 1.5 million to 2.5 million clones, just under 95% seen once. CD45RO-negative, CCR7-selected cells formed the naive CD8 fraction, which excluded terminally differentiated effector memory CD45RA+ cells. The CDR3 runs 15 residues. Trimming removed 1 base at V and 7 bases at J, with 18 bases between. CDR1 is SQVTM and CDR2 is ANQGSEA in the germline V gene.

What was sequenced was naive CD8+ T cells sorted from blood. This TCR came from a man aged 18 to 35 in good health. The chain joins TRBV29-1 to TRBJ2-3, with D perhaps being TRBD1 or TRBD2 (5 bases each). The CDR3 DNA reads as TGCAGCGTTGAAGGTTCTCAGGAGGACACGAATACGCAGTATTTT. It encodes CSVEGSQEDTNTQYF.